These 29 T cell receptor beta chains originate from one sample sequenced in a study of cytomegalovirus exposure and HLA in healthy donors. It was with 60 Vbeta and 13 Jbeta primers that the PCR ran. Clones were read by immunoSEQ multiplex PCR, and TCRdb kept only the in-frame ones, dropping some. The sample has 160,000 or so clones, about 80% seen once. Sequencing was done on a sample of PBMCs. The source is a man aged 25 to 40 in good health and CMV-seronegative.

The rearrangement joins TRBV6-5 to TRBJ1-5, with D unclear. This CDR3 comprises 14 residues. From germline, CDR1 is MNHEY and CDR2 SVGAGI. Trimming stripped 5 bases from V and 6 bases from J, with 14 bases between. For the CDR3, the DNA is TGTGCCAGCAGTCCGTGGCCGGGGTCTCAGCCCCAGCATTTT. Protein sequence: CASSPWPGSQPQHF.

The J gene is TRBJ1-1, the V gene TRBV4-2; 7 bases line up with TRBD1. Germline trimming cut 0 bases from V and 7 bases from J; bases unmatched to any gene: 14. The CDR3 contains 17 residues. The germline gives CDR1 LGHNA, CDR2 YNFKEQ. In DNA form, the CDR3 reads TGTGCCAGCAGCCAAGATGATCTTTCTGGGACAGAGAGTGAAGCTTTCTTT. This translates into CASSQDDLSGTESEAFF.

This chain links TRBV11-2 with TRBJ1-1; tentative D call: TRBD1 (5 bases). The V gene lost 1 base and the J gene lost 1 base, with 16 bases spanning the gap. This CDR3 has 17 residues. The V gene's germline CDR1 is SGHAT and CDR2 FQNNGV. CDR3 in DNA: TGTGCCAGCAGCTTAGGGGCGGGGCTAAGACCGAACACTGAAGCTTTCTTT. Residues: CASSLGAGLRPNTEAFF.

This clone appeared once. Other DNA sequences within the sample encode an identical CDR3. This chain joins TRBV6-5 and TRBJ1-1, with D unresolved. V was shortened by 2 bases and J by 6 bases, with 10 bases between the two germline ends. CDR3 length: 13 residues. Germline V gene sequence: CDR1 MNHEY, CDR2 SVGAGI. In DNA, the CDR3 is TGTGCCAGCAGTTACGTTTCCGGGTCTGAAGCTTTCTTT. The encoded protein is CASSYVSGSEAFF.

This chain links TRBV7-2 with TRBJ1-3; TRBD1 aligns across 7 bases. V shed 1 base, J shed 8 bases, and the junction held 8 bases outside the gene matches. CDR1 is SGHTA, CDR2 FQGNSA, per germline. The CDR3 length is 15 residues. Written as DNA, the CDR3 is TGTGCCAGCAGCTTAGAACAGACAGGGACAGACACCATATATTTT. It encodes CASSLEQTGTDTIYF. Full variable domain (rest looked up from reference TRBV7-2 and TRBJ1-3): GAGVSQSPSNKVTEKGKDVELRCDPISGHTALYWYRQSLGQGLEFLIYFQGNSAPDKSGLPSDRFSAERTGGSVSTLTIQRTQQEDSAVYLCASSLEQTGTDTIYFGEGSWLTVV.

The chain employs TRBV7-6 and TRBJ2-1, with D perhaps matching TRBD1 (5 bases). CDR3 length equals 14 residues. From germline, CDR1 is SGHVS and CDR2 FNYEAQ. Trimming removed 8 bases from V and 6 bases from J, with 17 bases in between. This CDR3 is CASGPGSPLNEQFF. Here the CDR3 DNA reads TGTGCCAGCGGCCCAGGGTCCCCCCTCAATGAGCAGTTCTTC. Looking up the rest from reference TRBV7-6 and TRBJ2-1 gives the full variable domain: GAGVSQSPRYKVTKRGQDVALRCDPISGHVSLYWYRQALGQGPEFLTYFNYEAQQDKSGLPNDRFSAERPEGSISTLTIQRTEQRDSAMYRCASGPGSPLNEQFFGPGTRLTVL.

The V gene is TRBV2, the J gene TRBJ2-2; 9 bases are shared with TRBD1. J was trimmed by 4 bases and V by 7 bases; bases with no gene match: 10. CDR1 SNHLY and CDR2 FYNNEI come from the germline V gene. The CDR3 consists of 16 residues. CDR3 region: CASNEGTGTVTGELFF. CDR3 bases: TGTGCCAGCAACGAAGGGACAGGGACGGTCACCGGGGAGCTGTTTTTT.

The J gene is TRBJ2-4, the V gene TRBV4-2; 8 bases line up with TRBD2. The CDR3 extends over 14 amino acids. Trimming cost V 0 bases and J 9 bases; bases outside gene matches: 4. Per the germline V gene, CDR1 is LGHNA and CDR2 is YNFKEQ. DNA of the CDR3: TGTGCCAGCAGCCAAGATCGGGGGGGTGGCATTCAGTACTTC. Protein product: CASSQDRGGGIQYF.

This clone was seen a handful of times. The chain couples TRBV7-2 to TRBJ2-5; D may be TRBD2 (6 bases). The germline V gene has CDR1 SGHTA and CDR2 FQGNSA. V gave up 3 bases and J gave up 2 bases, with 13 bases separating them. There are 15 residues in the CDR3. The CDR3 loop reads CASSLSLGRQETQYF. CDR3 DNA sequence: TGTGCCAGCAGCTTGTCTCTCGGGAGACAAGAGACCCAGTACTTC. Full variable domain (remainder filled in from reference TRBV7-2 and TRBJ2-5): GAGVSQSPSNKVTEKGKDVELRCDPISGHTALYWYRQSLGQGLEFLIYFQGNSAPDKSGLPSDRFSAERTGGSVSTLTIQRTQQEDSAVYLCASSLSLGRQETQYFGPGTRLLVL.

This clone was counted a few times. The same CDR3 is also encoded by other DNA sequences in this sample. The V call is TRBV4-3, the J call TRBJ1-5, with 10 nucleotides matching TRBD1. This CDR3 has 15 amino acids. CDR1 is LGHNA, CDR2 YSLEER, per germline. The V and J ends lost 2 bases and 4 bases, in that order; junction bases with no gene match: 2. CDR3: CASSQSGQGNQPQHF. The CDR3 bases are TGCGCCAGCAGCCAATCGGGACAGGGGAATCAGCCCCAGCATTTT.

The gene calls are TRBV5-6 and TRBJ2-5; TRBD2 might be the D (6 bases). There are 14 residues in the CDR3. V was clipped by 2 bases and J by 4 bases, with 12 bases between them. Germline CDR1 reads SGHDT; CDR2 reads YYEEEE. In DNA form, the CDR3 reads TGTGCCAGCAGCTTCGCGGGAACTGCAGAGACCCAGTACTTC. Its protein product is CASSFAGTAETQYF.

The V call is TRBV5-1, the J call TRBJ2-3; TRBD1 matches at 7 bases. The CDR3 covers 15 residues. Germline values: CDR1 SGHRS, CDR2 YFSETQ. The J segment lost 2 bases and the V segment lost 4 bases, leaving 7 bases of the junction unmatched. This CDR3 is CASSPGQPDTDTQYF. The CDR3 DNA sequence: TGCGCCAGCAGCCCGGGACAGCCTGACACAGATACGCAGTATTTT.

The CDR3 DNA reads TGTGCCTGGAGTGCCACGAGGAACACTGAAGCTTTCTTT. Translating it yields CAWSATRNTEAFF. V usage is TRBV30 and J usage is TRBJ1-1; D uncertain. The V end lost 1 base, the J end lost 1 base, and 7 bases lay between the germline ends. The V gene's germline CDR1 is GTSNPN and CDR2 SVGIG (reference sequence). The CDR3 is 13 residues long.

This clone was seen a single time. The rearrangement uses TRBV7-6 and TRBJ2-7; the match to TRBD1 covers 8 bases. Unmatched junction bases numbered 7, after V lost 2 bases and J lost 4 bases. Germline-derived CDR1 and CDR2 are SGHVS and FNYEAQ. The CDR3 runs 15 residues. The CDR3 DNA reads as TGTGCCAGCAGCTTATATGCGACAGGGGTATACGAGCAGTACTTC. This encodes CASSLYATGVYEQYF. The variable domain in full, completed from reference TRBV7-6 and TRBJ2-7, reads GAGVSQSPRYKVTKRGQDVALRCDPISGHVSLYWYRQALGQGPEFLTYFNYEAQQDKSGLPNDRFSAERPEGSISTLTIQRTEQRDSAMYRCASSLYATGVYEQYFGPGTRLTVT.

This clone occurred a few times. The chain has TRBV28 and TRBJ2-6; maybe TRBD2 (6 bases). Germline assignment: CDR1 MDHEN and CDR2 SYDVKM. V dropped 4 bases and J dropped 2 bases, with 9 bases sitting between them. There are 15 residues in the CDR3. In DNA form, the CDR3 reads TGTGCCAGCAGTTCCGGGAGTGCTGGGGCCAACGTCCTGACTTTC. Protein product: CASSSGSAGANVLTF.

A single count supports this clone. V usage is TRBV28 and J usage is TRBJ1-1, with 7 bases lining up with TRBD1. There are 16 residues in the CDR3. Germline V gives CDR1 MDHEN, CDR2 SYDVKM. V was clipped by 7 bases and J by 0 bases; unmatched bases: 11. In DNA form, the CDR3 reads TGTGCCAGCACCTCATGGGGGACAGTCATGAACACTGAAGCTTTCTTT. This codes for CASTSWGTVMNTEAFF. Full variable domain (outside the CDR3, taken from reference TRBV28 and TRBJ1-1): DVKVTQSSRYLVKRTGEKVFLECVQDMDHENMFWYRQDPGLGLRLIYFSYDVKMKEKGDIPEGYSVSREKKERFSLILESASTNQTSMYLCASTSWGTVMNTEAFFGQGTRLTVV.

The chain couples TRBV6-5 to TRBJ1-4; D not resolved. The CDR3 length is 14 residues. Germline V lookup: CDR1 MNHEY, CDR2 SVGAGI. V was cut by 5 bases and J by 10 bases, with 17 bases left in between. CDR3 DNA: TGTGCCAGCAGTGGAGAGAGCGGTGAGGGAAAACTGTTTTTT. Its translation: CASSGESGEGKLFF.

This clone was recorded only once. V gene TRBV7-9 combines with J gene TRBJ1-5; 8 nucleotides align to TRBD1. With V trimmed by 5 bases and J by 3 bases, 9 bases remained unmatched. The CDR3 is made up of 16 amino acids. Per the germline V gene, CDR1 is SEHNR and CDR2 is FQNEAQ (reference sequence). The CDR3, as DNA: TGTGCCAGCAGCCTCGGACAGGGAAGAAACAATCAGCCCCAGCATTTT. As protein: CASSLGQGRNNQPQHF.

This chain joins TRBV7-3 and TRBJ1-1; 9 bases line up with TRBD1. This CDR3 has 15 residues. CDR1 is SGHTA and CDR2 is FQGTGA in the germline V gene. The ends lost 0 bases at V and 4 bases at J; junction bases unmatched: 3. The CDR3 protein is CASSLTGTGSTEAFF. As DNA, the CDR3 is TGTGCCAGCAGCTTAACCGGGACAGGGAGCACTGAAGCTTTCTTT.

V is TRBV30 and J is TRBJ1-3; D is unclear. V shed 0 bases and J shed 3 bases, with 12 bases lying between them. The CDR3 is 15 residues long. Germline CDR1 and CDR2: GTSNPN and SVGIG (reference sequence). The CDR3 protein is CAWSVRITDGNTIYF. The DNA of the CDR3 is TGTGCCTGGAGTGTCCGGATAACAGATGGAAACACCATATATTTT.

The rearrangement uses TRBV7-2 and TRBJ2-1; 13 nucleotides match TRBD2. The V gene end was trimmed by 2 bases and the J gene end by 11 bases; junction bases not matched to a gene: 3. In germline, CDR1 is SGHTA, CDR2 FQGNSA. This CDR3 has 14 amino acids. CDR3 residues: CASSLPGTSGKQFF. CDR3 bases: TGTGCCAGCAGCTTACCGGGGACTAGCGGGAAGCAGTTCTTC.

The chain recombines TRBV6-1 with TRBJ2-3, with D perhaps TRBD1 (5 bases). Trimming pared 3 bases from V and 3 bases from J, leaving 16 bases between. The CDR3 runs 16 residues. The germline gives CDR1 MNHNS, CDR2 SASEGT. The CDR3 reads CASSEVSGLRTDTQYF. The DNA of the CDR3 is TGTGCCAGCAGTGAGGTATCAGGGCTCCGGACAGATACGCAGTATTTT.

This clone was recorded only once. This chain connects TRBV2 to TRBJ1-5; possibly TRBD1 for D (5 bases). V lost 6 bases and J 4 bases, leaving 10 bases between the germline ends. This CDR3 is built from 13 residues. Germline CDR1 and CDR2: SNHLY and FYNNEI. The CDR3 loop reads CASRMTANQPQHF. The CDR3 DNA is TGTGCCAGCAGAATGACAGCTAATCAGCCCCAGCATTTT. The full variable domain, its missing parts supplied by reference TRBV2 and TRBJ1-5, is EPEVTQTPSHQVTQMGQEVILRCVPISNHLYFYWYRQILGQKVEFLVSFYNNEISEKSEIFDDQFSVERPDGSNFTLKIRSTKLEDSAMYFCASRMTANQPQHFGDGTRLSIL.

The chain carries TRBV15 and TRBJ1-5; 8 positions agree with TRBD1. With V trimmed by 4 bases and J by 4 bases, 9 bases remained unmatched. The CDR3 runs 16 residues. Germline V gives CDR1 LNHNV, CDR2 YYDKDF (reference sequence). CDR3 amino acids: CATSKRAGGKNQPQHF. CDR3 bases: TGTGCCACCAGCAAAAGGGCAGGGGGCAAAAATCAGCCCCAGCATTTT.

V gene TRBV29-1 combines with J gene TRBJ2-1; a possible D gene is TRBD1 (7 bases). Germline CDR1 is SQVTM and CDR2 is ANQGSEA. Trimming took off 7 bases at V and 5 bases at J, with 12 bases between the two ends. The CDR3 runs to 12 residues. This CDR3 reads CSGRDSDNEQFF. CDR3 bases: TGCAGCGGGCGGGACAGCGACAATGAGCAGTTCTTC.

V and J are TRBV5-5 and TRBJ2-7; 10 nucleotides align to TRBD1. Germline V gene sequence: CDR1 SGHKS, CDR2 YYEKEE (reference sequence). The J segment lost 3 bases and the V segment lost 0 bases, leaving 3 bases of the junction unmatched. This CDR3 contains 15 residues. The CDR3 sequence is CASSLGDRGDYEQYF. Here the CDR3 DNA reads TGTGCCAGCAGCTTGGGGGACAGGGGTGACTACGAGCAGTACTTC.

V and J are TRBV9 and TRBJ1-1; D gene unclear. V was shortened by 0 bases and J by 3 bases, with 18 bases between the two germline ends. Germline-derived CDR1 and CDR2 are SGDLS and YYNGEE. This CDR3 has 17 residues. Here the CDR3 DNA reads TGTGCCAGCAGCGTAGCTCCCCCTTATGGAGGATACACTGAAGCTTTCTTT. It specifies CASSVAPPYGGYTEAFF.

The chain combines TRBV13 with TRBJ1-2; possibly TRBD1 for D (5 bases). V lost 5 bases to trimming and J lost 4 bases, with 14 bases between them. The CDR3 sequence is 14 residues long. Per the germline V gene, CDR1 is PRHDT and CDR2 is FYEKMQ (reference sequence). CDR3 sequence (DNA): TGTGCCAGCAGCCTCGGGGGGTTAGTCTATGGCTACACCTTC. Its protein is CASSLGGLVYGYTF.

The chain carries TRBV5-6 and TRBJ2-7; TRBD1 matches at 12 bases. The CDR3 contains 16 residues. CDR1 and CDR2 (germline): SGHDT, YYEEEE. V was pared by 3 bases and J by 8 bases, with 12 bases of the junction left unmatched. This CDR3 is CASSSGTGGAGYKQYF. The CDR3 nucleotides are TGTGCCAGCAGCTCCGGGACAGGGGGCGCCGGTTACAAGCAGTACTTC. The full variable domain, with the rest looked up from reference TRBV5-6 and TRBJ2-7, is DAGVTQSPTHLIKTRGQQVTLRCSPKSGHDTVSWYQQALGQGPQFIFQYYEEEERQRGNFPDRFSGHQFPNYSSELNVNALLLGDSALYLCASSSGTGGAGYKQYFGPGTRLTVT.